Listed here are 20 T cell receptor beta chains from one sample, sequenced in a study of memory CD4+ T cells and cytomegalovirus serostatus. Some clones are missing from TCRdb's copy, which holds only in-frame ones; the method was immunoSEQ multiplex PCR. Altogether approximately 47,000 clones are present, about 77% being singletons, with the ten largest covering 0.78%. Single viable CD3+CD4+CD8-CD45RO+ cells were sorted as the memory CD4+ T cells. The sample consisted of memory CD4+ T cells from blood. These receptors all stem from an adult in good health and CMV-seronegative.

V usage is TRBV5-1 and J usage is TRBJ1-3; D unclear. This CDR3 is 14 amino acids long. In germline, CDR1 is SGHRS, CDR2 YFSETQ. V was cut by 3 bases and J by 0 bases, with 7 bases left in between. This CDR3 reads CASSWDYSGNTIYF. CDR3 coding DNA: TGCGCCAGCAGCTGGGATTACTCTGGAAACACCATATATTTT.

J is TRBJ1-6 and V is TRBV19, with TRBD1 matching 9 bases. V lost 0 bases to trimming and J lost 5 bases; unmatched junction nucleotides: 11. The CDR3 extends over 19 amino acids. Germline-derived CDR1 and CDR2 are LNHDA and SQIVND (reference sequence). The CDR3 spells CASSIDLRTGAMDNSPLHF. The CDR3, as DNA: TGTGCCAGTAGTATAGATCTGCGGACAGGGGCGATGGATAATTCACCCCTCCACTTT.

The chain has TRBV7-2 and TRBJ2-7, with D maybe TRBD1 (6 bases). Trimming left V 5 bases short and J 2 bases short, with 10 bases between. CDR1 is SGHTA, CDR2 FQGNSA, per germline. The CDR3 covers 13 residues. The CDR3 sequence: CASSARDTYEQYF. The CDR3 nucleotides are TGTGCCAGCAGCGCCCGGGACACCTACGAGCAGTACTTC.

The chain uses TRBV19 and TRBJ1-5, with 12 bases that match TRBD1. The CDR3 consists of 18 residues. Germline V lookup: CDR1 LNHDA, CDR2 SQIVND (reference sequence). The trim removed 4 bases at V and 1 base at J, leaving 8 bases unmatched. CDR3 bases: TGTGCCAGTAGTACGGGGACAGGGGGCATTAGAAGCAATCAGCCCCAGCATTTT. This sequence encodes CASSTGTGGIRSNQPQHF.

The chain joins TRBV27 to TRBJ1-1, with 7 bases that match TRBD1. Germline V lookup: CDR1 MNHEY, CDR2 SMNVEV (reference sequence). The CDR3 totals 14 residues. Unmatched junction bases numbered 6, after V lost 7 bases and J lost 1 base. CDR3: CASKGDSSNTEAFF. In DNA form, the CDR3 reads TGTGCCAGCAAAGGGGACAGTTCGAACACTGAAGCTTTCTTT.

CDR3 sequence (DNA): TGTGCCAGCAGGCCTAGCGGGAGGGCGGGGGAGCAGTACTTC. This sequence encodes CASRPSGRAGEQYF. The V call is TRBV6-6, the J call TRBJ2-7, with TRBD2 matching over 12 bases. The germline CDR1 and CDR2 sequences are MNHNY and SVGAGI (reference sequence). The V gene end was trimmed by 6 bases and the J gene end by 7 bases; junction bases not matched to a gene: 7. The CDR3 has 14 residues.

V gene TRBV7-2 combines with J gene TRBJ2-7; 10 positions match TRBD2. J lost 0 bases, V lost 2 bases, and 1 base had no gene match. The CDR3 runs 15 residues. The germline V gene has CDR1 SGHTA and CDR2 FQGNSA. The CDR3 reads CASSLSSGSSYEQYF. The CDR3 DNA follows: TGTGCCAGCAGCTTATCTAGCGGGAGCTCCTACGAGCAGTACTTC.

The J gene is TRBJ1-1, the V gene TRBV19; D perhaps matches TRBD1 (5 bases). This CDR3 comprises 14 residues. V dropped 7 bases and J dropped 6 bases, with 18 bases sitting between them. Germline assignment: CDR1 LNHDA and CDR2 SQIVND (reference sequence). The CDR3 DNA is TGTGCCAGTAAAGAAGCCCGAAGGGGCCCTGAAGCTTTCTTT. Amino acids: CASKEARRGPEAFF.

The chain uses TRBV5-1 and TRBJ2-1, with 12 bases aligning to TRBD2. Germline V lookup: CDR1 SGHRS, CDR2 YFSETQ. This CDR3 is built from 18 residues. V lost 7 bases to trimming and J lost 4 bases; unmatched junction nucleotides: 15. The CDR3 DNA sequence: TGCGCCAGCGGGGGGCTAGCGGGAGGGTTAGTGCCTTACAATGAGCAGTTCTTC. It codes for CASGGLAGGLVPYNEQFF.

V and J are TRBV7-8 and TRBJ2-1; D remains unclear. V dropped 5 bases and J dropped 8 bases, with 10 bases sitting between them. Germline V gene lookup returns CDR1 SGHVS and CDR2 FQNEAQ. The CDR3 loop spans 12 amino acids. The CDR3 nucleotides are TGTGCCAGCAGCCCCCGGTGGGATGAGCAGTTCTTC. It yields the protein CASSPRWDEQFF.

This chain uses TRBV2 with TRBJ2-1; 12 bases are a match to TRBD2. The V gene end was trimmed by 6 bases and the J gene end by 13 bases; junction bases not matched to a gene: 7. CDR1 SNHLY and CDR2 FYNNEI come from the germline V gene. There are 13 residues in the CDR3. CDR3: CASRTGLAGRQFF. Here the CDR3 DNA reads TGTGCCAGCAGGACCGGACTAGCGGGGCGTCAGTTCTTC.

The chain joins TRBV27 to TRBJ2-3; 8 bases line up with TRBD1. The V segment lost 3 bases and the J segment 2 bases; nucleotides outside the gene matches: 7. CDR1 and CDR2 from the germline V gene are MNHEY and SMNVEV (reference sequence). The CDR3 runs 16 residues. The CDR3 reads CASSFTRTGYTDTQYF. CDR3 in DNA: TGTGCCAGCAGTTTTACTAGGACAGGGTACACAGATACGCAGTATTTT.

The rearrangement joins TRBV4-2 to TRBJ2-5; D is uncertain. V gave up 2 bases and J gave up 4 bases, with 2 bases separating them. This CDR3 is built from 11 residues. Germline CDR1 is LGHNA and CDR2 is YNFKEQ. DNA for the CDR3: TGTGCCAGCAGCCAACGAGAGACCCAGTACTTC. Its translation is CASSQRETQYF.

The chain recombines TRBV5-6 with TRBJ2-7, with TRBD2 matching over 8 bases. Germline V gene sequence: CDR1 SGHDT, CDR2 YYEEEE. This CDR3 is 15 amino acids long. V shed 2 bases and J 3 bases; nucleotides not matched to a gene: 7. CDR3 amino acids: CASSLGSGINYEQYF. CDR3 DNA sequence: TGTGCCAGCAGCTTAGGTAGCGGGATCAACTACGAGCAGTACTTC.

The chain couples TRBV18 to TRBJ2-5; TRBD2 aligns across 11 bases. Trimming removed 3 bases from V and 4 bases from J; junction bases left unmatched: 4. Germline V gene data show CDR1 as KGHSH and CDR2 as LQKENI. This CDR3 has 15 amino acids. CDR3 nucleotides: TGTGCCAGCTCACCTCCGGGACTAGCGGTAGAGACCCAGTACTTC. This encodes CASSPPGLAVETQYF.

Of note for this clone: Other nucleotide sequences in the sample specify the same CDR3. The rearrangement uses TRBV2 and TRBJ2-5; D is ambiguous. CDR3 length equals 14 residues. Germline CDR1 reads SNHLY; CDR2 reads FYNNEI. Trimming removed 2 bases at V and 1 base at J, with 8 bases between. DNA of the CDR3: TGTGCCAGCAGTGAACGGCTGGGCCAAGAGACCCAGTACTTC. Translation: CASSERLGQETQYF.

This clone occurred a few times. This chain joins TRBV19 and TRBJ2-1; no reliable D call. Trimming pared 5 bases from V and 0 bases from J, leaving 8 bases between. CDR1 is LNHDA, CDR2 SQIVND, per germline (reference sequence). This CDR3 region has 14 residues. This CDR3 is CASSPSSSYNEQFF. The CDR3 region has the DNA TGTGCCAGTAGTCCCTCGAGCTCCTACAATGAGCAGTTCTTC.

V is TRBV4-2 and J is TRBJ2-5; 16 nucleotides line up with TRBD2. Germline CDR1 is LGHNA and CDR2 is YNFKEQ. V was pared by 5 bases and J by 1 base, with 10 bases of the junction left unmatched. The CDR3 sequence is 19 residues long. The CDR3 reads CASSSKSGTSGGVQETQYF. As DNA, the CDR3 is TGTGCCAGCAGCTCCAAGTCTGGGACTAGCGGGGGGGTCCAAGAGACCCAGTACTTC.

The chain couples TRBV27 to TRBJ2-7; 8 bases are shared with TRBD1. Looked up from germline, CDR1 is MNHEY and CDR2 is SMNVEV (reference sequence). Germline trimming cut 6 bases from V and 6 bases from J; bases unmatched to any gene: 7. There are 13 residues in the CDR3. The CDR3 region has the DNA TGTGCCAGCAGCCCAAGACAGGGGTTCGAGCAGTACTTC. This sequence encodes CASSPRQGFEQYF.

Only a few counts were recorded for this clone. The V gene is TRBV25-1, the J gene TRBJ2-2; TRBD1 agrees at 10 bases. The CDR3 length is 15 residues. Germline V CDR1 and CDR2: MGHDK, SYGVNS. With V trimmed by 7 bases and J by 7 bases, 9 bases remained unmatched. DNA for the CDR3: TGTGCCAGCACCTCGGGACAGGGGTGGAACGGGGAGCTGTTTTTT. Translation: CASTSGQGWNGELFF.